This entry features one T cell receptor beta chain sequence. V shed 5 bases, J shed 6 bases, and the junction held 10 bases outside the gene matches. Germline lookup yields CDR1 SGHAT and CDR2 FQNNGV. The CDR3 extends over 15 amino acids. This sample was taken from a study of beta chain features in type 1 diabetes. Study-level information: Age and gender were similar between patients and healthy donors, as were cell yields.

Reverse transcription of all isolated RNA meant that expressed TCRB transcripts were sequenced. Data came from immunoSEQ multiplex PCR; TCRdb stores just in-frame clones and leaves some out. This sample has 400,000 to 450,000 clones; about 15% occur once, and the top ten carry approximately 0.035%. A sort by CD45RO/CCR7/CD25/CD127/CD95/CD27 yielded CD4+ naive, central memory, regulatory and stem cell-like memory cells. Purities over 98% were achieved in all sorted populations. Sequencing was performed on naive CD4+ T cells from blood. V is TRBV11-2 and J is TRBJ2-7; TRBD1 aligns across 10 bases. This receptor was identified in a man aged 30 to 39 in good health. The CDR3 DNA follows: TGTGCCAGCAGCCCCTTTGCGGGGGACAGGGGCGAGCAGTACTTC. It yields the protein CASSPFAGDRGEQYF. The entire variable domain, with the rest obtained from reference TRBV11-2 and TRBJ2-7, is as follows: EAGVAQSPRYKIIEKRQSVAFWCNPISGHATLYWYQQILGQGPKLLIQFQNNGVVDDSQLPKDRFSAERLKGVDSTLKIQPAKLEDSAVYLCASSPFAGDRGEQYFGPGTRLTVT.